A selection of T cell receptor beta chains follows, all from one sample in a study of blood T cell repertoires in COVID-19. TCRdb's table, derived via immunoSEQ multiplex PCR, lists solely in-frame clones and lacks some. Here the sample spans about 150,000 clones, roughly nine tenths being singletons. Sequencing was done on a sample of peripheral blood. The receptors derive from a human donor in a cohort sampled during active COVID-19. CDR3s include the opening cysteine and the closing phenylalanine or tryptophan. D genes are given only for firm matches. Only part of the rows carry a size: once, few, many, or a class if the clone is expanded.

clone_size	v_call	d_call	j_call	cdr3_aa	cdr3_nt
NA	TRBV5-1	NA	TRBJ1-5	CASSLDGLLQPQHF	TGCGCCAGCAGCTTGGACGGTCTTCTTCAGCCCCAGCATTTT
NA	TRBV7-2	NA	TRBJ1-1	CASSPDRHYTEAFF	TGTGCCAGCAGCCCGGACAGACACTACACTGAAGCTTTCTTT
NA	TRBV4-1	TRBD2	TRBJ2-2	CASSQPIPLAGGYTGELFF	TGCGCCAGCAGCCAGCCCATCCCCCTAGCGGGGGGGTACACCGGGGAGCTGTTTTTT
once	TRBV5-4	NA	TRBJ2-2	CASSLGGLTNTGELFF	TGTGCCAGCAGCCTGGGGGGACTGACGAACACCGGGGAGCTGTTTTTT
NA	TRBV9	NA	TRBJ1-3	CASSSLLSGNTIYF	TGTGCCAGCAGCTCTTTGCTATCTGGAAACACCATATATTTT
NA	TRBV19	NA	TRBJ1-1	CASSTTWGSEGTEAFF	TGTGCCAGTAGTACTACTTGGGGATCAGAGGGCACTGAAGCTTTCTTT
few	TRBV9	NA	TRBJ1-6	CASTQTGEYNSPLHF	TGTGCCAGCACCCAGACGGGGGAATATAATTCACCCCTCCACTTT
NA	TRBV5-4	NA	TRBJ1-2	CASSLRGGYTF	TGTGCCAGCAGCTTGCGAGGGGGCTACACCTTC
NA	TRBV11-2	TRBD2	TRBJ2-3	CASRPRLAGGYTDTQYF	TGTGCCAGCAGACCTAGACTAGCGGGGGGGTACACAGATACGCAGTATTTT
once	TRBV3-1/TRBV3-2	NA	TRBJ1-3	CASSRRTEGNTIYF	TGTGCCAGCAGCCGGAGGACAGAGGGAAACACCATATATTTT
NA	TRBV2	TRBD1	TRBJ1-6	CASRPAGGNSPLHF	TGTGCCAGCAGGCCGGCAGGGGGAAATTCACCCCTCCACTTT
NA	TRBV2	NA	TRBJ1-2	CASTPGYGYTF	TGTGCCAGCACGCCGGGCTATGGCTACACCTTC
NA	TRBV5-1	NA	TRBJ2-7	CASSSTLYEQYF	TGCGCCAGCAGCTCCACATTATACGAGCAGTACTTC
few	TRBV21-1	NA	TRBJ1-5	CASSKAPGGNNQPQHF	TGTGCCAGCAGCAAAGCCCCGGGGGGCAATAATCAGCCCCAGCATTTT
NA	TRBV2	NA	TRBJ2-2	CASIGQGNTGELFF	TGTGCCAGCATCGGGCAGGGGAACACCGGGGAGCTGTTTTTT
NA	TRBV28	TRBD1	TRBJ1-4	CASSFWDSYNEKLFF	TGTGCCAGCAGTTTCTGGGACAGTTATAATGAAAAACTGTTTTTT
once	TRBV29-1	TRBD1	TRBJ1-1	CSVDRGQGFTEAFF	TGCAGCGTTGATCGGGGACAGGGTTTCACTGAAGCTTTCTTT
NA	TRBV6-5	NA	TRBJ2-5	CASSYKGRAAQETQYF	TGTGCCAGCAGTTACAAGGGCAGGGCGGCGCAAGAGACCCAGTACTTC
NA	TRBV7-9	TRBD1	TRBJ1-2	CASSSSRTGENPGYGYTF	TGTGCCAGCAGCTCCTCTCGGACAGGGGAAAACCCCGGCTATGGCTACACCTTC
NA	TRBV7-3	TRBD1	TRBJ2-3	CASSTPGQGSDTQYF	TGTGCCAGCAGCACTCCGGGACAGGGGTCAGATACGCAGTATTTT
NA	TRBV25-1	TRBD1	TRBJ2-7	CASSEPGQAYEQYF	TGTGCCAGCAGTGAACCGGGACAGGCCTACGAGCAGTACTTC
NA	TRBV9	NA	TRBJ2-7	CASSVGREFYEQYF	TGTGCCAGCAGCGTTGGCAGGGAATTCTACGAGCAGTACTTC
NA	TRBV10-3	TRBD1	TRBJ1-1	CAISESTGEHTEAFF	TGTGCCATCAGTGAGTCTACAGGGGAACACACTGAAGCTTTCTTT
once	TRBV4-3	TRBD1	TRBJ1-2	CASSSQDRGGYGYTF	TGCGCCAGCAGCTCCCAAGACAGGGGGGGATATGGCTACACCTTC
NA	TRBV29-1	NA	TRBJ1-2	CSVGGGGSYTF	TGCAGCGTTGGGGGGGGCGGGAGCTACACCTTC
NA	TRBV20-1	TRBD2	TRBJ2-7	CSASPSLAGGFSYEQYF	TGCAGTGCTAGTCCCTCACTAGCGGGGGGATTCTCCTACGAGCAGTACTTC
NA	TRBV6-2/TRBV6-3	NA	TRBJ2-4	CASSYGGGLLQYF	TGTGCCAGCAGTTATGGGGGGGGCCTACTTCAGTACTTC
NA	TRBV5-4	NA	TRBJ2-3	CASSFSGLGGVTDTQYF	TGTGCCAGCAGCTTTTCAGGGTTAGGGGGTGTTACAGATACGCAGTATTTT
NA	TRBV4-2	TRBD1	TRBJ1-2	CASSRQGSYGYTF	TGTGCCAGCAGCCGACAGGGATCCTATGGCTACACCTTC
NA	TRBV9	NA	TRBJ2-3	CASSVGLGLTDTQYF	TGTGCCAGCAGCGTAGGTCTCGGGTTAACAGATACGCAGTATTTT
NA	TRBV5-1	NA	TRBJ1-3	CASSLAQGGGNTIYF	TGCGCCAGCAGCTTGGCTCAGGGCGGTGGAAACACCATATATTTT
NA	TRBV7-9	NA	TRBJ2-5	CASSLVGSQETQYF	TGTGCCAGCAGCTTAGTCGGGAGTCAAGAGACCCAGTACTTC
NA	TRBV7-9	TRBD1	TRBJ2-1	CAITGQGLDEQFF	TGTGCCATTACGGGACAGGGGCTGGATGAGCAGTTCTTC
NA	TRBV5-1	TRBD2	TRBJ2-1	CASSFGLAGYDEQFF	TGCGCCAGCAGCTTCGGCCTAGCGGGGTACGATGAGCAGTTCTTC
NA	TRBV7-9	TRBD2	TRBJ2-1	CASSPRGGQYNEQFF	TGTGCCAGCAGTCCCCGGGGGGGACAATACAATGAGCAGTTCTTC
NA	TRBV5-1	TRBD2	TRBJ2-5	CASSTSGGYLGETQYF	TGCGCCAGCAGCACTAGCGGGGGCTACCTGGGGGAGACCCAGTACTTC
NA	TRBV4-1	NA	TRBJ2-7	CASSHLQGRSYEQYF	TGCGCCAGCAGCCACTTACAGGGTAGGTCCTACGAGCAGTACTTC
NA	TRBV5-1	NA	TRBJ1-2	CASSLDRLSGYTF	TGCGCCAGCAGCTTGGACAGGCTATCTGGCTACACCTTC
NA	TRBV29-1	NA	TRBJ1-4	CSVRWGRDEKLFF	TGCAGCGTTCGTTGGGGCAGGGATGAAAAACTGTTTTTT
NA	TRBV6-6	NA	TRBJ2-3	CASSYSRGSDTQYF	TGTGCCAGCAGTTACTCACGGGGGTCAGATACGCAGTATTTT
once	TRBV9	TRBD2	TRBJ2-1	CASSVGLAGYDEQFF	TGTGCCAGCAGCGTAGGGTTAGCGGGGTACGATGAGCAGTTCTTC
NA	TRBV19	TRBD1	TRBJ1-6	CASGDRGYNSPLHF	TGTGCCAGTGGGGACAGAGGTTATAATTCACCCCTCCACTTT